The 19 T cell receptor beta chains given below trace back to one sample, sequenced in a study of blood T cell repertoires in COVID-19. Produced via immunoSEQ multiplex PCR; TCRdb's table is partial and in-frame only. The sample includes some 300,000 clones, around 87% seen only once; the top ten take 1.3%. Sequencing was done on a sample of peripheral blood. The receptors derive from a man aged 65 to 79 with acute or convalescent COVID-19.

This chain uses TRBV7-2 with TRBJ1-1; D is uncertain. The germline V gene has CDR1 SGHTA and CDR2 FQGNSA. Trimming removed 2 bases at V and 5 bases at J, with 3 bases between. The CDR3 has 11 residues. CDR3 sequence: CASSLYTEAFF. For the CDR3, the DNA is TGTGCCAGCAGCTTATATACTGAAGCTTTCTTT.

This clone was detected only a few times. The rearrangement joins TRBV5-1 to TRBJ2-7; D unclear. The length of the CDR3 is 13 residues. V lost 3 bases, J lost 2 bases, and 9 bases lay in between. CDR1 and CDR2 (germline): SGHRS, YFSETQ. The CDR3 bases are TGCGCCAGCAGCTCCACAGCCCCCTACGAGCAGTACTTC. This sequence encodes CASSSTAPYEQYF.

V and J are TRBV9 and TRBJ1-2; TRBD1 is a possible D gene (6 bases). V lost 3 bases and J lost 7, with 16 bases in between. The CDR3 spans 14 residues. Germline CDR1 is SGDLS and CDR2 is YYNGEE. The CDR3 DNA reads TGTGCCAGCAGCGCTAGTCAGGGGCTAGGTGGCTACACCTTC. It specifies CASSASQGLGGYTF.

The CDR3 DNA follows: TGTGCCAGTAGTCGTCCCGGGACAGGGTCGGGTAACTATGGCTACACCTTC. Its protein is CASSRPGTGSGNYGYTF. The chain has TRBV19 and TRBJ1-2; 9 bases agree with TRBD1. This CDR3 is 17 amino acids long. The trim removed 5 bases at V and 1 base at J, leaving 11 bases unmatched. Germline CDR1 LNHDA, CDR2 SQIVND (reference sequence). Complete variable domain (other parts from reference TRBV19 and TRBJ1-2): DGGITQSPKYLFRKEGQNVTLSCEQNLNHDAMYWYRQDPGQGLRLIYYSQIVNDFQKGDIAEGYSVSREKKESFPLTVTSAQKNPTAFYLCASSRPGTGSGNYGYTFGSGTRLTVV.

The V and J genes are TRBV28 and TRBJ2-7; 9 positions match TRBD1. Germline V lookup: CDR1 MDHEN, CDR2 SYDVKM. This CDR3 has 16 residues. Trimming at V came to 3 bases and at J to 5 bases, leaving 11 bases not matched to a gene. CDR3 sequence reads: CASSFLQRGQGNEQYF. DNA of the CDR3: TGTGCCAGCAGTTTCCTTCAGAGGGGACAGGGTAACGAGCAGTACTTC.

The gene calls are TRBV9 and TRBJ1-4; a weak D match, TRBD1 (5 bases). The CDR3 totals 16 residues. Germline V gene sequence: CDR1 SGDLS, CDR2 YYNGEE. Trimming removed 0 bases at V and 4 bases at J, with 13 bases between. As DNA, the CDR3 is TGTGCCAGCAGCGTAGGCCCGACAGCGCTTAATGAAAAACTGTTTTTT. Its protein product is CASSVGPTALNEKLFF.

The chain links TRBV3-1 (or the pseudogene TRBV3-2) to TRBJ2-1; 9 positions match TRBD2. Trimming cost V 0 bases and J 6 bases; bases outside gene matches: 21. Germline V lookup: CDR1 LGHDT, CDR2 YNNKEL (reference sequence). This CDR3 region has 21 residues. In DNA, the CDR3 is TGTGCCAGCAGCCAAGATCCTGACAGGAGGAGCGGGGGGCCCCGAGGCAATGAGCAGTTCTTC. Protein: CASSQDPDRRSGGPRGNEQFF.

The chain uses TRBV2 and TRBJ1-5; D remains ambiguous. The CDR3 covers 14 residues. V lost 6 bases, J lost 3 bases, and 12 bases lay in between. Germline lookup yields CDR1 SNHLY and CDR2 FYNNEI. DNA of the CDR3: TGTGCCAGCAGCCCCGACACAGTCAATCAGCCCCAGCATTTT. The encoded protein is CASSPDTVNQPQHF.

The chain couples TRBV21-1 to TRBJ2-7; the DNA was not compared with TRBD2, the D call given in the table. TRBV21-1 is flagged as a pseudogene. The CDR3 covers 11 residues. The CDR3 DNA is TGTGCCAGCAGCAAACCGGGGGAGCAGTACTTC. This translates into CASSKPGEQYF.

V and J are TRBV4-2 and TRBJ2-5; a weak D match, TRBD1 (5 bases). Trimming removed 1 base from V and 2 bases from J, with 14 bases in between. The CDR3 has 16 residues. Germline CDR1 and CDR2: LGHNA and YNFKEQ. The CDR3 DNA sequence: TGTGCCAGCAGCCAAGGCCACTCGACAGCGCAAGAGACCCAGTACTTC. It encodes CASSQGHSTAQETQYF.

V is TRBV7-2 and J is TRBJ1-5; D gene uncertain. The CDR3 contains 15 residues. V was pared by 5 bases and J by 3 bases, with 14 bases between. Looked up from germline, CDR1 is SGHTA and CDR2 is FQGNSA. CDR3 sequence reads: CASSKTSGDNQPQHF. CDR3 sequence (DNA): TGTGCCAGCAGCAAAACCTCAGGCGACAATCAGCCCCAGCATTTT.

The J gene is TRBJ1-4, the V gene TRBV4-2; 9 bases are shared with TRBD1. The V and J ends lost 1 base and 1 base, in that order; junction bases with no gene match: 4. CDR1 LGHNA and CDR2 YNFKEQ come from the germline V gene. The CDR3 runs to 17 residues. The CDR3 sequence is CASSQGTGDVTNEKLFF. The CDR3 nucleotides are TGTGCCAGCAGCCAAGGGACAGGGGATGTAACTAATGAAAAACTGTTTTTT.

The chain employs TRBV19 and TRBJ2-7; 7 bases are a match to TRBD1. The CDR3 is 14 amino acids. Trimming at V came to 6 bases and at J to 0 bases, leaving 5 bases not matched to a gene. Germline values: CDR1 LNHDA, CDR2 SQIVND (reference sequence). The CDR3 sequence: CASSRQGTSYEQYF. The CDR3 DNA follows: TGTGCCAGTAGCAGACAGGGCACCTCCTACGAGCAGTACTTC.

The rearrangement joins TRBV7-9 to TRBJ2-1; 8 bases map to TRBD1. V lost 2 bases to trimming and J lost 4 bases; unmatched junction nucleotides: 16. The CDR3 spans 19 residues. CDR1 and CDR2 from the germline V gene are SEHNR and FQNEAQ (reference sequence). The CDR3 nucleotides are TGTGCCAGCAGCTTAAGATTCATCCGGGCAGGGGGCGATTACAATGAGCAGTTCTTC. It yields the protein CASSLRFIRAGGDYNEQFF.

This sequence joins TRBV9 and TRBJ2-1, with TRBD1 matching over 7 bases. CDR3 length: 14 amino acids. The germline V gene encodes CDR1 SGDLS and CDR2 YYNGEE. Trimming removed 4 bases from V and 6 bases from J; junction bases left unmatched: 7. The CDR3 DNA is TGTGCCAGCAGCCCCCGACAGGGACCCAATGAGCAGTTCTTC. Amino acids: CASSPRQGPNEQFF.

The chain is built from TRBV10-3 and TRBJ2-7, with D possibly TRBD1 on 6 matching bases. There are 13 residues in the CDR3. Germline CDR1 is ENHRY and CDR2 is SYGVKD. V lost 6 bases to trimming and J lost 9 bases, with 18 bases between them. The CDR3 DNA reads as TGTGCCATCAGCGAAACACAGGGTCTGGGGCAGTACTTC. It encodes CAISETQGLGQYF.

The chain couples TRBV5-1 to TRBJ1-1; D perhaps matches TRBD1 (5 bases). Germline lookup yields CDR1 SGHRS and CDR2 YFSETQ. Trimming removed 0 bases at V and 5 bases at J, with 11 bases between. The CDR3 is 14 residues long. This CDR3 is CASSLGPGGTEAFF. CDR3 DNA: TGCGCCAGCAGCTTGGGTCCGGGGGGAACTGAAGCTTTCTTT.

The V and J genes are TRBV6-5 and TRBJ1-2; D call uncertain. CDR1 and CDR2 from the germline V gene are MNHEY and SVGAGI. V was shortened by 8 bases and J by 5 bases, with 18 bases between the two germline ends. There are 14 residues in the CDR3. CDR3 in amino acids: CASVLVRLGYGYTF. CDR3 in DNA: TGTGCCAGCGTTTTAGTGAGGCTTGGGTATGGCTACACCTTC.

The rearrangement links TRBV29-1 to TRBJ2-1; D possibly corresponds to TRBD2 (5 bases). Germline assignment: CDR1 SQVTM and CDR2 ANQGSEA. The CDR3 consists of 15 residues. V dropped 6 bases and J dropped 0 bases, with 15 bases sitting between them. The CDR3 DNA reads TGCAGCGTGCCCGGGATGGCTCACTCCTACAATGAGCAGTTCTTC. It codes for CSVPGMAHSYNEQFF.